Shown below are 7 T cell receptor beta chains from a single sample sequenced in a study of CD8+ T cells in alopecia areata. TCR sequencing used cDNA made by reverse transcription of extracted RNA. Method: immunoSEQ multiplex PCR; TCRdb's copy keeps in-frame clones and lacks some. The table lists approximately 89,000 clones, roughly 51% of them singletons. The sample comprised NKG2D-high CD8+ T cells sorted from blood. Receptor source: a human donor with alopecia areata.

The V gene is TRBV2, the J gene TRBJ2-5; 10 bases are shared with TRBD1. The J segment lost 5 bases and the V segment lost 4 bases, leaving 10 bases of the junction unmatched. Germline V gives CDR1 SNHLY, CDR2 FYNNEI. The CDR3 covers 16 residues. As DNA, the CDR3 is TGTGCCAGCAGTGTTACGGGACAGGGGAAGTTCGAGACCCAGTACTTC. It yields the protein CASSVTGQGKFETQYF.

This chain uses TRBV29-1 with TRBJ2-7, with 12 bases lining up with TRBD2. The CDR3 is 13 amino acids. Germline V lookup: CDR1 SQVTM, CDR2 ANQGSEA. V lost 6 bases to trimming and J lost 3 bases; unmatched junction nucleotides: 3. The CDR3 here is CSVQTSGGYEQYF. CDR3 bases: TGCAGCGTCCAGACTAGCGGGGGCTACGAGCAGTACTTC.

Concerning this clone: The sample contains more than one DNA sequence encoding this CDR3. The J gene is TRBJ1-2, the V gene TRBV5-6; weak D call: TRBD1 (5 bases). The CDR3 is 13 amino acids. Germline V gene lookup returns CDR1 SGHDT and CDR2 YYEEEE. Trimming removed 0 bases from V and 2 bases from J, with 5 bases in between. DNA of the CDR3: TGTGCCAGCAGCTTGGAGGGGAACTATGGCTACACCTTC. Translating it yields CASSLEGNYGYTF.

The DNA for the CDR3 is TGCAGCGTTGAAGCAGTGGACAGGCTTCAAGAGACCCAGTACTTC. Translating gives CSVEAVDRLQETQYF. The chain links TRBV29-1 to TRBJ2-5; 7 bases fit TRBD1. CDR1 is SQVTM, CDR2 ANQGSEA, per germline. Losses at the gene ends were 1 base for V and 2 bases for J; bases not matched to a gene: 7. CDR3 length: 15 amino acids.

The table lists this clone with a few counts. The genes are TRBV5-1 and TRBJ2-3, with D unclear. The V gene lost 0 bases and the J gene lost 0 bases, with 8 bases spanning the gap. CDR3 length equals 15 residues. CDR1 and CDR2 from the germline V gene are SGHRS and YFSETQ. Written as DNA, the CDR3 is TGCGCCAGCAGCTTGGAATGGCATAGCACAGATACGCAGTATTTT. Amino acids: CASSLEWHSTDTQYF.

The chain employs TRBV30 and TRBJ1-1, with D uncertain. Germline V gives CDR1 GTSNPN, CDR2 SVGIG (reference sequence). This CDR3 has 15 residues. The ends were cut back, 0 bases at V and 2 bases at J, with 13 bases in the middle. The CDR3 sequence: CAWSVGRLPNTEAFF. For the CDR3, the DNA is TGTGCCTGGAGTGTAGGGAGGCTTCCTAACACTGAAGCTTTCTTT.

This clone was seen more than once but under ten times. The rearrangement joins TRBV30 to TRBJ2-5; D remains ambiguous. The assigned J gene may be wrong: the sequence end matches TRBJ2-7 better. The CDR3 has 11 amino acids. The germline V gene encodes CDR1 GTSNPN and CDR2 SVGIG (reference sequence). The CDR3 protein is CAWRKGYEQYF. The CDR3 DNA reads TGTGCCTGGAGAAAGGGCTACGAGCAGTACTTC.